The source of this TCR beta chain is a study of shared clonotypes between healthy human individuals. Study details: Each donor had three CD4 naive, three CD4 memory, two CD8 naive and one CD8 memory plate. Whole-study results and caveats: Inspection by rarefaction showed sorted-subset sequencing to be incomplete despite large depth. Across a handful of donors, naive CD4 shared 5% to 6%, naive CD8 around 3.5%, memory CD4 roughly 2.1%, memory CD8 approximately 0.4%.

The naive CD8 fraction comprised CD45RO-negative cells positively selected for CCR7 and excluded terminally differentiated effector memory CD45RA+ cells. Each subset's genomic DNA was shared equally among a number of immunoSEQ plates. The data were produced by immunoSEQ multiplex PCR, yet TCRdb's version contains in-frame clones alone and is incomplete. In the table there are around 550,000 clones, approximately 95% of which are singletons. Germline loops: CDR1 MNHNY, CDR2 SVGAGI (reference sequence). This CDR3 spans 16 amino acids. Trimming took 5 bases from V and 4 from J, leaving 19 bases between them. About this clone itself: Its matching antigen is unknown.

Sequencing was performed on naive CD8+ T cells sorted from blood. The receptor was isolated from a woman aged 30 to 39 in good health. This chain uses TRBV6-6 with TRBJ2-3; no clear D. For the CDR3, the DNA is TGTGCCAGCAGTACTTTAGGCCCGCAGGTCTCAGATACGCAGTATTTT. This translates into CASSTLGPQVSDTQYF.